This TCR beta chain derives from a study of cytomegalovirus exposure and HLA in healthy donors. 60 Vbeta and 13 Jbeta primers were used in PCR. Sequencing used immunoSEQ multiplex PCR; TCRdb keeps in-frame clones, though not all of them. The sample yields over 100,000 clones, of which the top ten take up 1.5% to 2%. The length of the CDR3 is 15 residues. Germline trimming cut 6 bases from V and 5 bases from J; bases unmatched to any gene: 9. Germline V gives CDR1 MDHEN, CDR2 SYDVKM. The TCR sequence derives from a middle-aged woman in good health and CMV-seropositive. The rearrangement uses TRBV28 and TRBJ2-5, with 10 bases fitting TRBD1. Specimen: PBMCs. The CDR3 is CASRSRQGAKETQYF. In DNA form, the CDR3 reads TGTGCCAGCAGATCCAGACAGGGGGCAAAGGAGACCCAGTACTTC.